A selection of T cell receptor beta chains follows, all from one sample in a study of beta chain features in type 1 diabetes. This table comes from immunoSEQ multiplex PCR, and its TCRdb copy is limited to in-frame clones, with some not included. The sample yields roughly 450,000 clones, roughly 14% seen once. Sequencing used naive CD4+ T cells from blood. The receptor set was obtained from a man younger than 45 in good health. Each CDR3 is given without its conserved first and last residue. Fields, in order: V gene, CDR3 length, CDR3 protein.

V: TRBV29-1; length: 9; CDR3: SGGENTEAF
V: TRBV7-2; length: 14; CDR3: ASSSHGTSGHNEQF
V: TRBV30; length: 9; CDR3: GRGTSYGYT
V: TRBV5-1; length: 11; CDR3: ASSTGTGETQY
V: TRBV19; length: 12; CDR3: ASSIQGTWETQY
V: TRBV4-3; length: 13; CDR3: ASSRISSGANVLT
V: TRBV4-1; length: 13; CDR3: ASSQGSSAKNIQY
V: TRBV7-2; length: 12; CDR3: ASSRAGGINIQY
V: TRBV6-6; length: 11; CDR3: ASSRPATDTQY
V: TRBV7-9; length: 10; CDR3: ASSSGQETQY
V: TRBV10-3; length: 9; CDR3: AISELYEQY